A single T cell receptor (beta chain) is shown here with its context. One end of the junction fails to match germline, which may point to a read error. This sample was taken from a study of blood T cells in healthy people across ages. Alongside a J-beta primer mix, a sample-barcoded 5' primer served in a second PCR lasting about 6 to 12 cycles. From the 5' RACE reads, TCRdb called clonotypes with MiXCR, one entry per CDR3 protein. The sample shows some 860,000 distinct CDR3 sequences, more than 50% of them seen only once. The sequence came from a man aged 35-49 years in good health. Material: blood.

CDR3 sequence (DNA): TGCGCCACCAGCAGAGTTGGGACTAGCGGGAGAATGGATACGCAGTATTTT. This encodes CATSRVGTSGRMDTQYF. This chain uses TRBV15 with TRBJ2-3; TRBD2 matches 14 bases. CDR3 length: 17 residues. Germline CDR1 is LNHNV and CDR2 is YYDKDF (reference sequence).